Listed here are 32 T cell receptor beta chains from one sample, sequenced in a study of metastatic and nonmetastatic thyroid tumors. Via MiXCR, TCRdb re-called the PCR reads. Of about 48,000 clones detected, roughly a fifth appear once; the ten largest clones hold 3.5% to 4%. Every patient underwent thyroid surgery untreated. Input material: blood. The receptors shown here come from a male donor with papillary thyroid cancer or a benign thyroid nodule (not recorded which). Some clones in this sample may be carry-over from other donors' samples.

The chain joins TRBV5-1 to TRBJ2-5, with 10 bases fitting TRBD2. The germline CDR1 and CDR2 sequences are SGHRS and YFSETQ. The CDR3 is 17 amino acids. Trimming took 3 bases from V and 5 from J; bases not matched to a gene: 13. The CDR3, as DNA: TGCGCCAGCAGCTCACTTCAAGCGGGAGGGCCGGATGAGACCCAGTACTTC. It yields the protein CASSSLQAGGPDETQYF.

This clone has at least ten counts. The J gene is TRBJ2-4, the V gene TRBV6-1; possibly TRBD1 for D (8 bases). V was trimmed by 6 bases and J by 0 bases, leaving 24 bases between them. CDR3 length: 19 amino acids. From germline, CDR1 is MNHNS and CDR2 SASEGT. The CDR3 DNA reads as TGTGCCAGCAGGGACAGGGATCGGGGAGGGATACTAGCCAAAAACATTCAGTACTTC. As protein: CASRDRDRGGILAKNIQYF.

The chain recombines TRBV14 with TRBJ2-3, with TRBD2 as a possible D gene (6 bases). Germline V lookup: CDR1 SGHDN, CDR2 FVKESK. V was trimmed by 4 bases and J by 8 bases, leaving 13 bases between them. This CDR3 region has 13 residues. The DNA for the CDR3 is TGTGCCAGCAGCCCGGGACCCGGGGGTACGCAGTATTTT. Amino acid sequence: CASSPGPGGTQYF.

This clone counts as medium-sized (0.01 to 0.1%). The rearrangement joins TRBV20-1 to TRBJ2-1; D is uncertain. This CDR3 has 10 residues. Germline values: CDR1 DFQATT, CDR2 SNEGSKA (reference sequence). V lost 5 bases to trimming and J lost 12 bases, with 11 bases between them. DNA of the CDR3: TGCAGTGCTCCCCTTGTGGGGCAGTTCTTC. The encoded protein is CSAPLVGQFF.

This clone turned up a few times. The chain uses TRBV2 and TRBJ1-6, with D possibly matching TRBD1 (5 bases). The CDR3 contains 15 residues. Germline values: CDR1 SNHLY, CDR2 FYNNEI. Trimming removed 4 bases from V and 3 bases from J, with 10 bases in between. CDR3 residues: CASSAQGDYNSPLHF. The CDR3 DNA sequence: TGTGCCAGCAGTGCGCAAGGGGACTATAATTCACCCCTCCACTTT. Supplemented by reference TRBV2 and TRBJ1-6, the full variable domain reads EPEVTQTPSHQVTQMGQEVILRCVPISNHLYFYWYRQILGQKVEFLVSFYNNEISEKSEIFDDQFSVERPDGSNFTLKIRSTKLEDSAMYFCASSAQGDYNSPLHFGNGTRLTVT.

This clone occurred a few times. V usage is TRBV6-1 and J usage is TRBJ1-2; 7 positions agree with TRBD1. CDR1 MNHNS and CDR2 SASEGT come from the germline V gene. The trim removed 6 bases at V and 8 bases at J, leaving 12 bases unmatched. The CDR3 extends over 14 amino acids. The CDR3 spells CASRETGTEEGYTF. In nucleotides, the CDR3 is TGTGCCAGCAGGGAGACAGGGACCGAAGAGGGCTACACCTTC.

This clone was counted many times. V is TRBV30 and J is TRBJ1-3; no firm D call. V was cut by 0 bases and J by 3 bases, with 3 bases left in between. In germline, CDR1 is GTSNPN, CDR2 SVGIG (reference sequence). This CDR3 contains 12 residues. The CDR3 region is CAWSVIGNTIYF. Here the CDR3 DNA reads TGTGCCTGGAGTGTAATTGGAAACACCATATATTTT.

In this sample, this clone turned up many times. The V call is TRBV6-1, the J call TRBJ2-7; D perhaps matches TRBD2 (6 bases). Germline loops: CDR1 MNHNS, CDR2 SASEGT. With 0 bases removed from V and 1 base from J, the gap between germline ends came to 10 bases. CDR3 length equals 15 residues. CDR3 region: CASSEAEGPSYEQYF. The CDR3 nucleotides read TGTGCCAGCAGTGAAGCGGAGGGGCCTTCCTACGAGCAGTACTTC.

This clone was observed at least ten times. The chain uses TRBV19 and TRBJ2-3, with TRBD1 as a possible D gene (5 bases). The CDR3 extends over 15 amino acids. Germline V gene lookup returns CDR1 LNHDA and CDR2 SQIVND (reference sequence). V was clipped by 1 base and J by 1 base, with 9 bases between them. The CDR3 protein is CASSIAATGTDTQYF. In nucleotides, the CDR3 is TGTGCCAGTAGTATAGCGGCGACAGGCACAGATACGCAGTATTTT.

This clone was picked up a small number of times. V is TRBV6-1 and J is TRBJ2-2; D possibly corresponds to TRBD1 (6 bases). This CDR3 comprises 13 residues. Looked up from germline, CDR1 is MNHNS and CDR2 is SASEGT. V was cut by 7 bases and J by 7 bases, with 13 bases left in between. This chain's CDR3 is CASKRPGDGELFF. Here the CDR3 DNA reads TGTGCCAGCAAGAGACCAGGGGACGGGGAGCTGTTTTTT.

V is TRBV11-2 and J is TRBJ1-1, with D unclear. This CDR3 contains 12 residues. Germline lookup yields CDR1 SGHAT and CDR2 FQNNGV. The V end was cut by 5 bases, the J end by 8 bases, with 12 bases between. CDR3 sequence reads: CASSTWITEAFF. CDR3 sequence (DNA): TGTGCCAGCAGCACCTGGATTACAGAAGCTTTCTTT.

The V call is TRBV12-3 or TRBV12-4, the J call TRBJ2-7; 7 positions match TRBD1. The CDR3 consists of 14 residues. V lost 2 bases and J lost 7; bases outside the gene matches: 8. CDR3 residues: CASSLRSGGYEQYF. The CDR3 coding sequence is TGTGCCAGCAGTTTAAGGTCAGGGGGTTATGAGCAGTACTTC.

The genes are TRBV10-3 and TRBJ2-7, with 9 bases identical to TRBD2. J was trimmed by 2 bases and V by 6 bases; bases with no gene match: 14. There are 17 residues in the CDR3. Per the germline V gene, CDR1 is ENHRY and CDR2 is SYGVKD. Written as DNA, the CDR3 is TGTGCCATCAGAACAACCACCGGCGGGAGGGCCCCCTACGAGCAGTACTTC. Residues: CAIRTTTGGRAPYEQYF.

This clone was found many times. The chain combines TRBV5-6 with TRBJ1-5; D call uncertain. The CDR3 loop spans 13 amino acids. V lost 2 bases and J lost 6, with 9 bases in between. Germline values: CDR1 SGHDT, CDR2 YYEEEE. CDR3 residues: CASSLELSQPQHF. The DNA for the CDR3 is TGTGCCAGCAGCTTAGAGTTGAGTCAGCCCCAGCATTTT.

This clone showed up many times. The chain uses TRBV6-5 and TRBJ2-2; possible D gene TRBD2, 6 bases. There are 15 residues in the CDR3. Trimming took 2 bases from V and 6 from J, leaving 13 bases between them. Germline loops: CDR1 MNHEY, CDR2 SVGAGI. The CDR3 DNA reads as TGTGCCAGCAGTTACCTCGCCTCGGGGGCCGGGGAGCTGTTTTTT. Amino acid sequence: CASSYLASGAGELFF.

For the CDR3, the DNA is TGTGCCAGCTCACCTACTCATAGGGGGCCGGAGACCCAGTACTTC. As protein: CASSPTHRGPETQYF. V is TRBV18 and J is TRBJ2-5; 7 nucleotides match TRBD1. The V gene end was trimmed by 3 bases and the J gene end by 5 bases; junction bases not matched to a gene: 9. Germline CDR1 reads KGHSH; CDR2 reads LQKENI. CDR3 length equals 15 residues. The variable domain in full, with the rest retrieved from reference TRBV18 and TRBJ2-5, is NAGVMQNPRHLVRRRGQEARLRCSPMKGHSHVYWYRQLPEEGLKFMVYLQKENIIDESGMPKERFSAEFPKEGPSILRIQQVVRGDSAAYFCASSPTHRGPETQYFGPGTRLLVL.

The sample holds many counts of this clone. The CDR3 DNA follows: TGTGCCAGCAGCTTTGTGGGTAATAAGGAAAAACTGTTTTTT. It is translated as CASSFVGNKEKLFF. V and J are TRBV7-2 and TRBJ1-4; no definite D call. In germline, CDR1 is SGHTA, CDR2 FQGNSA. CDR3 length: 14 residues. With 3 bases removed from V and 8 bases from J, the gap between germline ends came to 13 bases.

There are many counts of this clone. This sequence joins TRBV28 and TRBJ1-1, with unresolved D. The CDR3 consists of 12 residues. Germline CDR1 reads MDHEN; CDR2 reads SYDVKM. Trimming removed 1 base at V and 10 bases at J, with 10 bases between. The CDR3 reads CASSLYLGSAFF. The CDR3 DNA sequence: TGTGCCAGCAGTTTATACCTCGGCTCAGCTTTCTTT.

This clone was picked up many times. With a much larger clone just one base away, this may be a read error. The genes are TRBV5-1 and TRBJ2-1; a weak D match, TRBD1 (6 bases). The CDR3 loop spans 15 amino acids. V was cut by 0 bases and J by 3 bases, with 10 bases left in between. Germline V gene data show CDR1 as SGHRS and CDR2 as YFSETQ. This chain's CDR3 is CASSLGQAGYNEQFF. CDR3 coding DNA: TGCGCCAGCAGCTTGGGACAGGCAGGCTACAATGAGCAGTTCTTC.

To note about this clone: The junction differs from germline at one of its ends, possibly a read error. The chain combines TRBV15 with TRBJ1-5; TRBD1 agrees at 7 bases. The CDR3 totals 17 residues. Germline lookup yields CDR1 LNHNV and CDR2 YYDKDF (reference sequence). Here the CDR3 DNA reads TGTGCCACCAGCAGAGATAAGGGGGCAATCAGCAGTCAGCCCCAGCATTTT. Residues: CATSRDKGAISSQPQHF. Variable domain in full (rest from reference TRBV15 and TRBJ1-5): DAMVIQNPRYQVTQFGKPVTLSCSQTLNHNVMYWYQQKSSQAPKLLFHYYDKDFNNEADTPDNFQSRRPNTSFCFLDIRSPGLGDTAMYLCATSRDKGAISSQPQHFGDGTRLSIL.

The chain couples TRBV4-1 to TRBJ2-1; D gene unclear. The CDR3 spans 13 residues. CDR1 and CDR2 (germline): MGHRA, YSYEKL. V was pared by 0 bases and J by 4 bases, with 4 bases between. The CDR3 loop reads CASSQEFYNEQFF. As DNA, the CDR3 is TGCGCCAGCAGCCAAGAATTTTACAATGAGCAGTTCTTC.

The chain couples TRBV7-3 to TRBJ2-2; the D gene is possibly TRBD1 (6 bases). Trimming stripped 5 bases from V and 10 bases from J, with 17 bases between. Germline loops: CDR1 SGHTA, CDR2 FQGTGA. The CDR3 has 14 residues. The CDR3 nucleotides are TGTGCCAGCAGCCCCGGGACAACGGCCGTGGAGCTGTTTTTT. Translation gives CASSPGTTAVELFF.

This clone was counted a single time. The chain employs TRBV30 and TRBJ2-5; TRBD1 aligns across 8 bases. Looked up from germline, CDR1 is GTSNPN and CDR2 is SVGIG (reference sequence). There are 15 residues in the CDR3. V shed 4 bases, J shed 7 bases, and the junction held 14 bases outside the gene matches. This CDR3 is CAWKGLGTGMLTQYF. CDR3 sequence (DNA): TGTGCCTGGAAGGGTTTGGGGACAGGAATGTTGACCCAGTACTTC. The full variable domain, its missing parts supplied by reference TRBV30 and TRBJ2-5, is SQTIHQWPATLVQPVGSPLSLECTVEGTSNPNLYWYRQAAGRGLQLLFYSVGIGQISSEVPQNLSASRPQDRQFILSSKKLLLSDSGFYLCAWKGLGTGMLTQYFGPGTRLLVL.

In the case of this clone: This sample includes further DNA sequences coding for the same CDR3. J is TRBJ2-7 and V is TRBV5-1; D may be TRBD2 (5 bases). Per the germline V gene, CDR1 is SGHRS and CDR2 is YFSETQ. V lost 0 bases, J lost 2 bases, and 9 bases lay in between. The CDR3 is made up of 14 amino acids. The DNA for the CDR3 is TGCGCCAGCAGCTTGGTTGGCGGGCCCTACGAGCAGTACTTC. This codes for CASSLVGGPYEQYF.

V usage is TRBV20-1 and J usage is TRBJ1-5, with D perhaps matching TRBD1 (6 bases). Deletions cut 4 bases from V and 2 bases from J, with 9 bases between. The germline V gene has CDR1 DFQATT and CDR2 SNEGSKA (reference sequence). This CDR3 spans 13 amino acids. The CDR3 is CSAKDRGNQPQHF. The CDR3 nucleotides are TGCAGTGCTAAGGACAGAGGCAATCAGCCCCAGCATTTT.

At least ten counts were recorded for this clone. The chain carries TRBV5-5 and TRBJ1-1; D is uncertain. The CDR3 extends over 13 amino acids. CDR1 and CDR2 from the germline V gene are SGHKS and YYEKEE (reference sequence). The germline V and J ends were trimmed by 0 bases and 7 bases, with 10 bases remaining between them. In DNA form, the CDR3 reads TGTGCCAGCAGCTTGGGAGCGGGGATTGAAGCTTTCTTT. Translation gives CASSLGAGIEAFF.

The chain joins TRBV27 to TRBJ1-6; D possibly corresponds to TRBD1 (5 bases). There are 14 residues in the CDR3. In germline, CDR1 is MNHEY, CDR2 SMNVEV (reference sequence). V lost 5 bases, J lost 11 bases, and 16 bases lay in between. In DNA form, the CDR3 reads TGTGCCAGCAGTCTGGGACTATTCGGGACACCCCTCCACTTT. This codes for CASSLGLFGTPLHF.

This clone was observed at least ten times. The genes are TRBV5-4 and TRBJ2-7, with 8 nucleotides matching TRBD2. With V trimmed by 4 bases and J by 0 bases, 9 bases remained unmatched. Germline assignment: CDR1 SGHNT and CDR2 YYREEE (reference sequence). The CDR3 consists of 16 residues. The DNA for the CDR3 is TGTGCCAGCAGCCGACAAGCGGGAGCCACCTCCTACGAGCAGTACTTC. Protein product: CASSRQAGATSYEQYF. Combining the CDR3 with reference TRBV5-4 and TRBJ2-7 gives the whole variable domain ETGVTQSPTHLIKTRGQQVTLRCSSQSGHNTVSWYQQALGQGPQFIFQYYREEENGRGNFPPRFSGLQFPNYSSELNVNALELDDSALYLCASSRQAGATSYEQYFGPGTRLTVT.

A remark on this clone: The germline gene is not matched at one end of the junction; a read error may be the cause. The CDR3: CASSPIYNLPLHF. CDR3 in DNA: TGTGCCAGCAGCCCTATTTATAATTTACCCCTCCACTTT. The chain is built from TRBV27 and TRBJ1-6; D not resolved. This CDR3 is built from 13 residues. Germline values: CDR1 MNHEY, CDR2 SMNVEV (reference sequence).

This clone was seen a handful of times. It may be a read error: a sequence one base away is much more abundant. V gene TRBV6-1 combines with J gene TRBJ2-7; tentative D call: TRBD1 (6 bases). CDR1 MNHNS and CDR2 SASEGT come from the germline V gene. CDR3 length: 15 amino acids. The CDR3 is CASIEYAGADYEQYF. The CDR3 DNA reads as TGTGCCAGCATTGAATACGCAGGGGCTGACTACGAGCAGTACTTC.

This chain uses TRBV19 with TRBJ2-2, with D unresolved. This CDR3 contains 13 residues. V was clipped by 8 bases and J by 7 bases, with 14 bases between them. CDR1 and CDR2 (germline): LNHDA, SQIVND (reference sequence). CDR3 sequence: CASGQVSYGELFF. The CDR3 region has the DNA TGTGCCAGTGGTCAGGTCAGCTACGGGGAGCTGTTTTTT.

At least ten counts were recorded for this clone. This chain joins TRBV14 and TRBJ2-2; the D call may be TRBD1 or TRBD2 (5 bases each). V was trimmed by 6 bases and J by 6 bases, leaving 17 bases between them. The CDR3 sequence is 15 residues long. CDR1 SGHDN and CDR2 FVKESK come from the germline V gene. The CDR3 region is CASSLRGRKAGELFF. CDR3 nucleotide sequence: TGTGCCAGCAGTCTCCGGGGCAGGAAGGCCGGGGAGCTGTTTTTT.